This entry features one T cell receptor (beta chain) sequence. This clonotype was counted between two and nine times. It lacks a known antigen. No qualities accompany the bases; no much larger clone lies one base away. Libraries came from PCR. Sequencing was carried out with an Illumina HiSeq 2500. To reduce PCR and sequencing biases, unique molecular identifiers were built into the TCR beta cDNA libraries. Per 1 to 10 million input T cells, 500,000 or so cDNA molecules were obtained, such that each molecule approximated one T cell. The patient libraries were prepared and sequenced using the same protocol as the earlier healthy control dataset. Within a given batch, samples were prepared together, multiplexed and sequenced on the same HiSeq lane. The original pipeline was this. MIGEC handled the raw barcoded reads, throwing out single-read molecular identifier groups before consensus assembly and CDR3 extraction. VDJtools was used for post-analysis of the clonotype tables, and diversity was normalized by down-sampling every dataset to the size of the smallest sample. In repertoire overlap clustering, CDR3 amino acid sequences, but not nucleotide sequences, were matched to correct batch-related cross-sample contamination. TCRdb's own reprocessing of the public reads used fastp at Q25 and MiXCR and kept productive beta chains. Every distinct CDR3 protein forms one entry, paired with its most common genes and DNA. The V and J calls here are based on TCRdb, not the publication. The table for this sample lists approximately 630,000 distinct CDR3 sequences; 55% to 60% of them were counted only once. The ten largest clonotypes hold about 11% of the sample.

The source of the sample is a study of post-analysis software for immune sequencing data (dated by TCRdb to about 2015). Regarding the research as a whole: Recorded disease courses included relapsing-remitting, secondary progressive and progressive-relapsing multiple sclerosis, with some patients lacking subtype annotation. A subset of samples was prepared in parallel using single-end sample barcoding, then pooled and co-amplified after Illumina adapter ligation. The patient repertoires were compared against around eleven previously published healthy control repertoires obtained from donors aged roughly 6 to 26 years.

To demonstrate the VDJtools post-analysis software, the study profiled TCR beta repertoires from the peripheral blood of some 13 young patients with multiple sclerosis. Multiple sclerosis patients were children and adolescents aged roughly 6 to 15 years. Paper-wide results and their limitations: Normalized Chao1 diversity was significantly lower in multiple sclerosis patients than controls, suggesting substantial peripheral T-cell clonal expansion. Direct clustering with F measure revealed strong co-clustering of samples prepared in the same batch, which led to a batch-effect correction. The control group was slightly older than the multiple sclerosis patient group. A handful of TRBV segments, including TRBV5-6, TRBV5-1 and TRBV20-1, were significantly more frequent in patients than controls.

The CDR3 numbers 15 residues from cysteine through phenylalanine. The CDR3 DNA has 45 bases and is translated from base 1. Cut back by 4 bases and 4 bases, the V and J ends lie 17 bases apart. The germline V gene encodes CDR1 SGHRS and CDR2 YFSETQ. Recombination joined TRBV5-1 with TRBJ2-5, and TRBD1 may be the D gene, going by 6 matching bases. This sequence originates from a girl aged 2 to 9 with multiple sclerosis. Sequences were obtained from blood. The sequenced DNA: TGCGCCAGCAGCCCTCAGGGGATAGGGGGAGAGACCCAGTACTTC. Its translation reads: CASSPQGIGGETQYF.